The 3 T cell receptor beta chains below come from one sample, sequenced in a study of CD8+ T cells in alopecia areata. Treatment in this sample: oral pan-JAK inhibitor, 5-10 mg twice daily. After isolation, RNA underwent reverse transcription to generate cDNA as the sequencing template. Profiled with immunoSEQ multiplex PCR; TCRdb holds only in-frame clones, not every one. The data show about 220,000 clones, about three fifths seen once. This sample comprised CD4+ T cells sorted from blood, obtained at week 4, from a patient treated with tofacitinib. Every receptor here comes from a human donor with alopecia areata.

The V call is TRBV4-1, the J call TRBJ2-1, with D possibly being TRBD1 or TRBD2 (6 bases each). CDR1 and CDR2 from the germline V gene are MGHRA and YSYEKL. The CDR3 is made up of 15 amino acids. The V and J ends lost 6 bases and 3 bases respectively, with 15 bases between them. The CDR3 nucleotides are TGCGCCAGCAGTCCCACGGGGGCAGGCTACAATGAGCAGTTCTTC. This sequence encodes CASSPTGAGYNEQFF.

This clone occurred a few times. The chain carries TRBV14 and TRBJ1-6; D is possibly TRBD1 (5 bases). Germline V gene sequence: CDR1 SGHDN, CDR2 FVKESK. CDR3 length: 15 amino acids. V was shortened by 1 base and J by 5 bases, with 9 bases between the two germline ends. The CDR3 DNA is TGTGCCAGCAGCCAAGCTAGGGGTAATAATTCACCCCTCCACTTT. This sequence encodes CASSQARGNNSPLHF.

The chain combines TRBV7-2 with TRBJ1-5, with D possibly TRBD1 on 6 matching bases. This CDR3 has 15 residues. The V and J ends lost 7 bases and 5 bases respectively, with 18 bases between them. Germline values: CDR1 SGHTA, CDR2 FQGNSA. CDR3: CASTQDAGGHQPQHF. Here the CDR3 DNA reads TGTGCCAGCACCCAAGACGCGGGGGGCCATCAGCCCCAGCATTTT. Together with reference TRBV7-2 and TRBJ1-5, the CDR3 gives the full variable domain: GAGVSQSPSNKVTEKGKDVELRCDPISGHTALYWYRQSLGQGLEFLIYFQGNSAPDKSGLPSDRFSAERTGGSVSTLTIQRTQQEDSAVYLCASTQDAGGHQPQHFGDGTRLSIL.